These 5 T cell receptor beta chains came from one sample sequenced in a study of T cells after yellow fever vaccination. TCRdb itself ran the 5' RACE reads through MiXCR, one entry per CDR3 protein. This sample has more than 200,000 distinct CDR3 sequences, with more than 3.5% found just once. Sequenced here: PBMCs, sampled 15 days after the yellow fever booster vaccination. The receptor source for this set is a man between 18 and 35 years old who received the YFV17D yellow fever vaccine.

This clonotype was observed many times. This chain connects TRBV7-2 to TRBJ1-2, with D perhaps TRBD1 (5 bases). The V end lost 0 bases, the J end lost 2 bases, and 10 bases lay between the germline ends. Germline V gives CDR1 SGHTA, CDR2 FQGNSA. This CDR3 has 15 residues. The CDR3, as DNA: TGTGCCAGCAGCTTAGCCCGGGACCGGAACTATGGCTACACCTTC. Protein product: CASSLARDRNYGYTF. Based on the CDR3 plus reference TRBV7-2 and TRBJ1-2, the full variable domain is GAGVSQSPSNKVTEKGKDVELRCDPISGHTALYWYRQSLGQGLEFLIYFQGNSAPDKSGLPSDRFSAERTGGSVSTLTIQRTQQEDSAVYLCASSLARDRNYGYTFGSGTRLTVV.

This clonotype has at least ten counts. This rearrangement joins TRBV27 to TRBJ2-1, with TRBD2 matching over 7 bases. CDR1 is MNHEY, CDR2 SMNVEV, per germline (reference sequence). The CDR3 is made up of 15 amino acids. With V trimmed by 1 base and J by 3 bases, 3 bases remained unmatched. This chain's CDR3 is CASSLYGGDYNEQFF. The CDR3, as DNA: TGTGCCAGCAGTTTATATGGGGGGGACTACAATGAGCAGTTCTTC.

This clonotype was counted many times. This sequence joins TRBV6-2 or TRBV6-3 and TRBJ2-1; D possibly corresponds to TRBD2 (5 bases). Trimming left V 4 bases short and J 5 bases short, with 9 bases between. Germline values: CDR1 MNHEY, CDR2 SVGEGT. The CDR3 has 13 amino acids. The DNA for the CDR3 is TGTGCCAGCAGTTTTCTCGGGGACAATGAGCAGTTCTTC. Protein: CASSFLGDNEQFF.

In its sample, this clonotype was seen many times. The gene calls are TRBV20-1 and TRBJ1-5; no firm D call. The V end lost 1 base, the J end lost 4 bases, and 11 bases lay between the germline ends. Germline lookup yields CDR1 DFQATT and CDR2 SNEGSKA (reference sequence). The CDR3 is 14 amino acids. The CDR3 is CSARVGRNNQPQHF. DNA of the CDR3: TGCAGTGCTAGAGTTGGGCGGAATAATCAGCCCCAGCATTTT.

This clonotype was observed many times. CDR3 DNA sequence: TGCAGCGTGCCCACCGCGGGACAGGGTCCGGAAGCTTTCTTT. Its protein is CSVPTAGQGPEAFF. The gene calls are TRBV29-1 and TRBJ1-1, with 9 bases that match TRBD1. CDR3 size: 14 residues. J lost 8 bases, V lost 6 bases, and 13 bases had no gene match. From germline, CDR1 is SQVTM and CDR2 ANQGSEA.